A selection of T cell receptor beta chains follows, all from one sample in a study of blood T cell repertoires in COVID-19. The data were produced by immunoSEQ multiplex PCR, yet TCRdb's version contains in-frame clones alone and is incomplete. The sample has about 61,000 clones, more than 60% seen once. Material: peripheral blood. The receptors derive from a woman aged 65 to 85 with acute or convalescent COVID-19. The CDR3 runs from the conserved cysteine through the conserved F or W. Fields, in order: CDR3 protein, V gene, clone size. Some rows have no size entry. The others give once, few or many, or a class for an expanded clone.

CDR3aa: CASSPVGTGGFYEQYF; v_gene: TRBV18; abundance: once
CDR3aa: CASSLPGGLEAFF; v_gene: TRBV12-3/TRBV12-4; abundance: NA
CDR3aa: CASSFPTGDSSYNSPLHF; v_gene: TRBV7-8; abundance: NA
CDR3aa: CASRRPLAGGDTQYF; v_gene: TRBV10-1; abundance: NA
CDR3aa: CASSWTGADTQYF; v_gene: TRBV7-3; abundance: NA
CDR3aa: CASSWTSQETQYF; v_gene: TRBV5-1; abundance: NA
CDR3aa: CASSQPGGPRPFYGYTF; v_gene: TRBV6-2/TRBV6-3; abundance: NA
CDR3aa: CATSRNRGGYTF; v_gene: TRBV15; abundance: NA
CDR3aa: CASSLEDRGGTGELFF; v_gene: TRBV5-1; abundance: NA
CDR3aa: CASSRLAGAIQETQYF; v_gene: TRBV2; abundance: few
CDR3aa: CASSPETRVQETQYF; v_gene: TRBV3-1/TRBV3-2; abundance: NA
CDR3aa: CASSLYFGTYNSPLHF; v_gene: TRBV14; abundance: NA
CDR3aa: CASSVAPGSPSPQQYF; v_gene: TRBV9; abundance: once
CDR3aa: CAWSVSAGTFSYEQYF; v_gene: TRBV30; abundance: NA
CDR3aa: CASSTGSTFSLFF; v_gene: TRBV19; abundance: NA
CDR3aa: CASSAGTGVNEQYF; v_gene: TRBV28; abundance: NA
CDR3aa: CSASLAATGAHGYTF; v_gene: TRBV20-1; abundance: NA
CDR3aa: CASRRFVETQYF; v_gene: TRBV2; abundance: NA
CDR3aa: CASSSSPDNSPLHF; v_gene: TRBV7-2; abundance: NA
CDR3aa: CASSAYRAGLANSPLHF; v_gene: TRBV7-8; abundance: NA
CDR3aa: CAISALAGGIQETQYF; v_gene: TRBV10-3; abundance: NA
CDR3aa: CASSPLQTANYEQYF; v_gene: TRBV9; abundance: NA
CDR3aa: CASSPWTGYEQYF; v_gene: TRBV7-9; abundance: NA
CDR3aa: CASSATGQGEQYF; v_gene: TRBV2; abundance: NA
CDR3aa: CASSADSIKEKLFF; v_gene: TRBV5-1; abundance: NA
CDR3aa: CASSQGPLAGGLETQYF; v_gene: TRBV3-1/TRBV3-2; abundance: NA
CDR3aa: CAVSSANEQFF; v_gene: TRBV10-3; abundance: NA
CDR3aa: CASSLAGPYEQYF; v_gene: TRBV4-2; abundance: NA
CDR3aa: CASSNRLAGSYGTQETQYF; v_gene: TRBV7-2; abundance: NA
CDR3aa: CASSQIIMTGATGELFF; v_gene: TRBV14; abundance: NA
CDR3aa: CASGPVGQGALEQYF; v_gene: TRBV7-6; abundance: NA